Shown below are 13 T cell receptor beta chains from a single sample sequenced in a study of cytomegalovirus exposure and HLA in healthy donors. PCR employed 60 Vbeta and 13 Jbeta primers. The protocol was immunoSEQ multiplex PCR, while the TCRdb copy is restricted to in-frame clones and leaves out a portion. This table has fewer than 150,000 clones, roughly 71% appearing once. The material sequenced was PBMCs. Every receptor here comes from a man aged 18 to 29 in good health and CMV-seropositive.

The sample holds a few counts of this clone. The V gene is TRBV7-6, the J gene TRBJ1-1, with a possible D match to TRBD1 (5 bases). Trimming removed 3 bases from V and 8 bases from J, with 13 bases in between. The germline V gene has CDR1 SGHVS and CDR2 FNYEAQ. This CDR3 contains 13 residues. CDR3 protein: CASSFASGKEAFF. DNA for the CDR3: TGTGCCAGCAGCTTCGCTTCAGGGAAGGAAGCTTTCTTT.

Points on this clone: Additional DNA sequences in this sample encode the identical CDR3. V and J are TRBV2 and TRBJ2-3, with TRBD2 matching over 12 bases. The V segment lost 7 bases and the J segment 7 bases; nucleotides outside the gene matches: 9. From germline, CDR1 is SNHLY and CDR2 FYNNEI. The CDR3 consists of 15 residues. The CDR3 nucleotides are TGTGCCAGCAACTTACTAGCGGGGGGAAGGAATACGCAGTATTTT. Protein product: CASNLLAGGRNTQYF. The whole variable domain, remainder taken from reference TRBV2 and TRBJ2-3, is EPEVTQTPSHQVTQMGQEVILRCVPISNHLYFYWYRQILGQKVEFLVSFYNNEISEKSEIFDDQFSVERPDGSNFTLKIRSTKLEDSAMYFCASNLLAGGRNTQYFGPGTRLTVL.

The CDR3 reads CASSIGQGRYEQYF. As DNA, the CDR3 is TGTGCCAGTAGTATAGGACAGGGGCGGTACGAGCAGTACTTC. This chain uses TRBV19 with TRBJ2-7; 8 nucleotides match TRBD1. This CDR3 region has 14 residues. The germline gives CDR1 LNHDA, CDR2 SQIVND (reference sequence). The trim removed 1 base at V and 4 bases at J, leaving 3 bases unmatched.

This clone was seen a handful of times. The chain employs TRBV7-2 and TRBJ2-3; D gene ambiguous. Deletions cut 4 bases from V and 2 bases from J, with 7 bases between. CDR1 SGHTA and CDR2 FQGNSA come from the germline V gene. CDR3 length equals 13 residues. This chain's CDR3 is CASSSSYTDTQYF. The CDR3 DNA sequence: TGTGCCAGCAGCTCGTCCTACACAGATACGCAGTATTTT.

This clone was counted a few times. The chain links TRBV7-9 to TRBJ2-1; TRBD2 agrees at 8 bases. The CDR3 extends over 16 amino acids. V dropped 4 bases and J dropped 4; count of bases not matched to a gene: 9. Germline V CDR1 and CDR2: SEHNR, FQNEAQ (reference sequence). The CDR3 bases are TGTGCCAGCAGCTCTCCCGGGGGGGTCTCTTACAATGAGCAGTTCTTC. It specifies CASSSPGGVSYNEQFF.

The chain joins TRBV10-1 to TRBJ2-3; no definite D call. The germline gives CDR1 WNHNN, CDR2 SYGVQD (reference sequence). V was shortened by 3 bases and J by 0 bases, with 4 bases between the two germline ends. The CDR3 is 13 amino acids. CDR3 nucleotide sequence: TGCGCCAGCAGTGACAGGAGCACAGATACGCAGTATTTT. Its protein product is CASSDRSTDTQYF.

This clone was observed a few times. V gene TRBV7-9 combines with J gene TRBJ1-2; D is unclear. There are 15 residues in the CDR3. Germline V gene lookup returns CDR1 SEHNR and CDR2 FQNEAQ (reference sequence). Trimming took 5 bases from V and 6 from J, leaving 19 bases between them. The CDR3 reads CASSGSLGKEDGYTF. In DNA, the CDR3 is TGTGCCAGCAGCGGCAGTCTCGGCAAGGAGGATGGCTACACCTTC.

This chain links TRBV2 with TRBJ1-2; D is uncertain. In germline, CDR1 is SNHLY, CDR2 FYNNEI. The CDR3 is 14 residues long. The V and J ends lost 3 bases and 4 bases respectively, with 12 bases between them. DNA of the CDR3: TGTGCCAGCAGTGAGTCCATGGGAGGCTATGGCTACACCTTC. It translates to CASSESMGGYGYTF. The full variable domain, rest sourced from reference TRBV2 and TRBJ1-2, is EPEVTQTPSHQVTQMGQEVILRCVPISNHLYFYWYRQILGQKVEFLVSFYNNEISEKSEIFDDQFSVERPDGSNFTLKIRSTKLEDSAMYFCASSESMGGYGYTFGSGTRLTVV.

This chain uses TRBV4-1 with TRBJ1-6; D remains ambiguous. The germline V and J ends were trimmed by 1 base and 1 base, with 11 bases remaining between them. The CDR3 totals 17 residues. CDR1 is MGHRA, CDR2 YSYEKL, per germline. The DNA of the CDR3 is TGCGCCAGCAGCCAAGCGCTGGGAGGGTCCTATAATTCACCCCTCCACTTT. Translating gives CASSQALGGSYNSPLHF.

This sequence joins TRBV30 and TRBJ1-5; no firm D call. The germline gives CDR1 GTSNPN, CDR2 SVGIG (reference sequence). With 0 bases removed from V and 7 bases from J, the gap between germline ends came to 10 bases. There are 13 residues in the CDR3. CDR3 sequence reads: CAWSVEGGQPQHF. CDR3 DNA sequence: TGTGCCTGGAGTGTAGAGGGTGGGCAGCCCCAGCATTTT. Using reference TRBV30 and TRBJ1-5 for the parts outside the CDR3, the full variable domain is SQTIHQWPATLVQPVGSPLSLECTVEGTSNPNLYWYRQAAGRGLQLLFYSVGIGQISSEVPQNLSASRPQDRQFILSSKKLLLSDSGFYLCAWSVEGGQPQHFGDGTRLSIL.

This chain uses TRBV6-1 with TRBJ1-6, with 7 positions matching TRBD1. Trimming took 7 bases from V and 5 from J; bases not matched to a gene: 8. CDR3 length: 15 residues. Germline V gene lookup returns CDR1 MNHNS and CDR2 SASEGT. The CDR3 region is CASTARGLNNSPLHF. In DNA form, the CDR3 reads TGTGCCAGCACCGCAAGGGGGCTGAATAATTCACCCCTCCACTTT.

In this sample, this clone turned up a few times. The V and J genes are TRBV7-2 and TRBJ2-3; no firm D call. The CDR3 runs 14 residues. Germline CDR1 reads SGHTA; CDR2 reads FQGNSA. The V gene lost 0 bases and the J gene lost 6 bases, with 10 bases spanning the gap. This chain's CDR3 is CASSLAALGDTQYF. CDR3 nucleotides: TGTGCCAGCAGCTTAGCAGCTCTCGGGGATACGCAGTATTTT.

This clone was picked up a small number of times. The J gene is TRBJ2-1, the V gene TRBV7-9; 7 bases agree with TRBD2. This CDR3 has 13 residues. Germline V lookup: CDR1 SEHNR, CDR2 FQNEAQ (reference sequence). V shed 1 base, J shed 9 bases, and the junction held 3 bases outside the gene matches. This chain's CDR3 is CASSLVSGGEQFF. The CDR3 DNA follows: TGTGCCAGCAGCTTAGTTTCGGGGGGTGAGCAGTTCTTC. The variable domain in full, completed from reference TRBV7-9 and TRBJ2-1, reads DTGVSQNPRHKITKRGQNVTFRCDPISEHNRLYWYRQTLGQGPEFLTYFQNEAQLEKSRLLSDRFSAERPKGSFSTLEIQRTEQGDSAMYLCASSLVSGGEQFFGPGTRLTVL.